This T cell receptor beta chain emerged from a study of blood T cell repertoires in COVID-19. On the study more broadly: COVID-19 samples from acute and convalescent phases originated in the United States, Italy and Spain. The cDNA or gDNA used as material had been derived from T cells, B-cell-depleted T cells, or PBMCs.

The CDR3 consists of 15 residues. CDR1 is LNHDA and CDR2 is SQIVND in the germline V gene (reference sequence). With V trimmed by 5 bases and J by 7 bases, 9 bases remained unmatched. Original methodology: Counts of nucleated cells, estimated from reference gene primer amplification, were obtained. Method: immunoSEQ multiplex PCR; TCRdb's copy keeps in-frame clones and lacks some. That table is the source of V, J and clone size, and D and trimming were worked out from the DNA. This table holds approximately 300,000 clones, around nine tenths found once. The sequencing input was PBMCs or T cells enriched from blood (not recorded which). The gene calls are TRBV19 and TRBJ1-5, with 9 bases that match TRBD1. This TCR was sampled from a man in his sixties who had recovered from COVID-19. CDR3 in amino acids: CASSPHDRGNQPQHF. For the CDR3, the DNA is TGTGCCAGTAGTCCACACGACAGGGGGAACCAGCCCCAGCATTTT.